Shown below are 19 T cell receptor beta chains from a single sample sequenced in a study of shared clonotypes between healthy human individuals (dated by TCRdb to 2018 to 2021). Libraries were constructed by the immunoSEQ multiplex PCR assay. TCRdb obtained this table from immuneACCESS and retained in-frame rearrangements with V and J assigned. These tables miss some clones; where compared with another copy, unresolved V genes account for less than half of the shortfall, and the remainder is unexplained. The sample table records 2 million to 2.5 million clones; approximately 94% of these occur just once. The ten largest clones represent 1.5% to 2% of the sample. CD8 naive samples consisted of CD45RO-negative cells that were positively selected for CCR7, yielding a CD45RA+CCR7+ population without TemRA cells. The specimen was naive CD8+ T cells from PBMCs. This sample's cell subset or site label indicates: CD45RA+CCR7+. All receptors derive from a man between 18 and 35 years old in good health. Some clones in this sample may be carry-over from other donors' samples.

The chain links TRBV7-8 to TRBJ1-5, with D hard to call. Trimming pared 3 bases from V and 3 bases from J, leaving 9 bases between. Germline CDR1 and CDR2: SGHVS and FQNEAQ. The CDR3 is 14 residues long. CDR3 protein: CASSFGGVNQPQHF. The CDR3 DNA follows: TGTGCCAGCAGCTTTGGAGGTGTCAATCAGCCCCAGCATTTT.

CDR3 nucleotide sequence: TGCGCCAGCAGCCTAACCGGGACAGGGTCCAATGAGCAGTTCTTC. Translating gives CASSLTGTGSNEQFF. The chain combines TRBV5-1 with TRBJ2-1; TRBD1 agrees at 9 bases. The V gene end was trimmed by 4 bases and the J gene end by 6 bases; junction bases not matched to a gene: 8. The CDR3 covers 15 residues. In germline, CDR1 is SGHRS, CDR2 YFSETQ.

This clone was observed once. The CDR3 reads CASSQGYSSYEQYF. DNA for the CDR3: TGCGCCAGCAGCCAAGGGTACAGCTCCTACGAGCAGTACTTC. The chain links TRBV4-1 to TRBJ2-7, with unresolved D. V lost 1 base to trimming and J lost 0 bases, with 7 bases between them. There are 14 residues in the CDR3. The germline CDR1 and CDR2 sequences are MGHRA and YSYEKL.

Comments on this clone: Mismatch with germline at one junction end may stem from a read error. The chain joins TRBV9 to TRBJ2-7, with D possibly being TRBD1 (5 bases). Germline lookup yields CDR1 SGDLS and CDR2 YYNGEE. This CDR3 comprises 16 residues. The CDR3 reads CASSGGNRALSHEQYF. DNA of the CDR3: TGTGCCAGCAGCGGGGGCAACCGGGCCCTCTCCCACGAGCAGTACTTC.

This clone appeared once. In nucleotides, the CDR3 is TGTGCCAGCAGCCCTTACGCGGGCATCTACAATGAGCAGTTCTTC. It codes for CASSPYAGIYNEQFF. V gene TRBV7-2 combines with J gene TRBJ2-1; D may be TRBD2 (5 bases). Germline V gene data show CDR1 as SGHTA and CDR2 as FQGNSA. CDR3 size: 15 residues. Trimming cost V 5 bases and J 3 bases, with 14 bases left between them.

This chain links TRBV9 with TRBJ2-5; 7 bases agree with TRBD2. CDR1 is SGDLS, CDR2 YYNGEE, per germline. The CDR3 spans 14 residues. Germline trimming cut 4 bases from V and 5 bases from J; bases unmatched to any gene: 8. The CDR3 bases are TGTGCCAGCAGCCCCAGCGGGAATGAGGAGACCCAGTACTTC. Protein sequence: CASSPSGNEETQYF.

The chain couples TRBV10-2 to TRBJ2-5; the D is unclear. CDR1 is WSHSY and CDR2 is SAAADI in the germline V gene. Deletions cut 2 bases from V and 4 bases from J, with 8 bases between. The CDR3 covers 13 residues. The CDR3 DNA reads TGCGCCAGCAGTGAGATGGGTTTAGAGACCCAGTACTTC. This encodes CASSEMGLETQYF.

The CDR3 sequence is CASSLGEIENYGYTF. The CDR3 nucleotides read TGCGCCAGCAGCCTAGGGGAGATCGAGAACTATGGCTACACCTTC. The chain recombines TRBV5-1 with TRBJ1-2; TRBD1 is a possible D gene (5 bases). The germline V and J ends were trimmed by 4 bases and 2 bases, with 15 bases remaining between them. Looked up from germline, CDR1 is SGHRS and CDR2 is YFSETQ. The CDR3 spans 15 residues.

The chain links TRBV19 to TRBJ1-2; TRBD1 might be the D (5 bases). CDR3 length: 14 amino acids. The germline CDR1 and CDR2 sequences are LNHDA and SQIVND (reference sequence). The V gene lost 6 bases and the J gene lost 8 bases, with 19 bases spanning the gap. The CDR3 DNA sequence: TGTGCCAGTAGCCTCCCTCCAGGGTTAGGGGGCTACACCTTC. It yields the protein CASSLPPGLGGYTF.

This CDR3 is CASSKGLTGELFF. The CDR3 coding sequence is TGTGCCAGCAGCAAAGGCCTCACCGGGGAGCTGTTTTTT. The chain recombines TRBV21-1 with TRBJ2-2. TRBV21-1 is flagged as a pseudogene. This CDR3 has 13 amino acids.

This clone appeared a few times. V is TRBV29-1 and J is TRBJ1-4; D is uncertain. Germline CDR1 is SQVTM and CDR2 is ANQGSEA. Trimming left V 7 bases short and J 2 bases short, with 11 bases between. This CDR3 contains 13 residues. CDR3 coding DNA: TGCAGCGCTTCGAGGTCCACTAATGAAAAACTGTTTTTT. This gives the protein CSASRSTNEKLFF.

The chain employs TRBV27 and TRBJ2-6, with D possibly TRBD1 on 6 matching bases. The V and J ends lost 6 bases and 0 bases respectively, with 12 bases between them. The CDR3 is 16 residues long. CDR1 and CDR2 from the germline V gene are MNHEY and SMNVEV (reference sequence). CDR3 sequence reads: CASRDRTDSGANVLTF. The CDR3 DNA follows: TGTGCCAGCAGGGATAGGACAGACTCTGGGGCCAACGTCCTGACTTTC.

This rearrangement joins TRBV9 to TRBJ1-5; D is ambiguous. Germline lookup yields CDR1 SGDLS and CDR2 YYNGEE. The ends were cut back, 3 bases at V and 4 bases at J, with 11 bases in the middle. This CDR3 is 14 amino acids long. CDR3 protein: CASSDAPGNQPQHF. The CDR3 nucleotides are TGTGCCAGCAGCGATGCTCCGGGAAATCAGCCCCAGCATTTT.

Here the CDR3 reads CASSLLRQGYEQYF. The CDR3 DNA sequence: TGTGCCAGCAGTTTATTGCGACAGGGCTACGAGCAGTACTTC. The rearrangement uses TRBV27 and TRBJ2-7; 7 nucleotides match TRBD1. Per the germline V gene, CDR1 is MNHEY and CDR2 is SMNVEV (reference sequence). Unmatched junction bases numbered 3, after V lost 1 base and J lost 3 bases. CDR3 length: 14 residues.

The V call is TRBV19, the J call TRBJ2-1, with a tentative D call TRBD1 (6 bases). This CDR3 spans 13 amino acids. The V gene lost 9 bases and the J gene lost 8 bases, with 17 bases spanning the gap. The germline V gene has CDR1 LNHDA and CDR2 SQIVND (reference sequence). The CDR3 is CASTGSFFDEQFF. The CDR3 nucleotides are TGTGCCAGCACAGGGAGTTTTTTCGATGAGCAGTTCTTC.

This chain links TRBV11-2 with TRBJ2-7; 8 bases are shared with TRBD1. V lost 5 bases, J lost 2 bases, and 8 bases stayed unmatched. The CDR3 has 15 residues. Germline lookup yields CDR1 SGHAT and CDR2 FQNNGV. CDR3 residues: CASSPDRGFPYEQYF. The CDR3 region has the DNA TGTGCCAGCAGCCCCGACAGGGGATTTCCCTACGAGCAGTACTTC.

The chain joins TRBV4-2 to TRBJ2-2, with 11 bases fitting TRBD1. The CDR3 runs to 18 residues. Germline V gene sequence: CDR1 LGHNA, CDR2 YNFKEQ. The junction had 11 bases not matched to a gene; V was cut back by 4 bases and J by 4 bases. The DNA for the CDR3 is TGTGCCAGCAGCCCCCGGTTGGGACAGGGGGTCGGCACCGGGGAGCTGTTTTTT. Translating it yields CASSPRLGQGVGTGELFF.

The V and J genes are TRBV5-6 and TRBJ2-7; 10 nucleotides match TRBD2. Per germline, CDR1 SGHDT and CDR2 YYEEEE. Trimming at V came to 1 base and at J to 3 bases, leaving 7 bases not matched to a gene. The CDR3 contains 16 residues. The CDR3 nucleotides read TGTGCCAGCAGCTTGTTGACTAGCGGGCCACACTACGAGCAGTACTTC. This encodes CASSLLTSGPHYEQYF.

There are a few counts of this clone. V usage is TRBV11-2 and J usage is TRBJ2-7, with D possibly being TRBD2 (6 bases). Trimming shortened V by 1 base and J by 6 bases, and 13 bases separated the two germline ends. Per germline, CDR1 SGHAT and CDR2 FQNNGV. The length of the CDR3 is 14 residues. In DNA, the CDR3 is TGTGCCAGCAGCTTAGCGGGAGATAGAGGCGAGCAGTACTTC. Encoded protein: CASSLAGDRGEQYF.